The 3 T cell receptor beta chains reported below all come from one sample, sequenced in a study of OX40 agonist ivuxolimab in advanced cancers. The library came from the immunoSEQ multiplex PCR assay. In TCRdb, the immuneACCESS table is reduced to in-frame sequences with V and J assigned. These tables do not hold every clone; where another copy was compared, an unresolved V gene accounts for under half, and the others remain unexplained. Here the sample has 100,000 to 150,000 clones; less than 95% occur a single time. Approximately 0.81% of the sample lies in the top ten. The sequencing used CD4+ or CD8+ T cells sorted from blood, collected in a trial of the OX40 agonist ivuxolimab. The receptor source for this set is an adult with an advanced solid tumor such as melanoma, head and neck, liver or kidney cancer.

The chain has TRBV6-4 and TRBJ2-2; D perhaps matches TRBD1 (5 bases). The CDR3 length is 13 residues. Trimming removed 6 bases from V and 6 bases from J, with 11 bases in between. The germline V gene has CDR1 MRHNA and CDR2 SNTAGT. CDR3 nucleotides: TGTGCCAGCAGAAAGGGGATAGCCGGGGAGCTGTTTTTT. This codes for CASRKGIAGELFF.

V is TRBV6-6 and J is TRBJ2-7; 7 positions match TRBD2. CDR1 MNHNY and CDR2 SVGAGI come from the germline V gene (reference sequence). V gave up 2 bases and J gave up 0 bases; unmatched junction bases: 4. The length of the CDR3 is 15 residues. As DNA, the CDR3 is TGTGCCAGCAGTTACGCGGGAGCCCTCTCCTACGAGCAGTACTTC. This translates into CASSYAGALSYEQYF.

J is TRBJ1-4 and V is TRBV15; 10 bases are shared with TRBD1. Germline loops: CDR1 LNHNV, CDR2 YYDKDF (reference sequence). After removal of 3 bases from V and 2 bases from J, the junction contained 9 bases not matched to a gene. The CDR3 sequence is 18 residues long. This chain's CDR3 is CATSSVTGGGITNEKLFF. The CDR3, as DNA: TGTGCCACCAGCAGCGTGACAGGGGGCGGCATCACTAATGAAAAACTGTTTTTT. The whole variable domain, remainder taken from reference TRBV15 and TRBJ1-4, is DAMVIQNPRYQVTQFGKPVTLSCSQTLNHNVMYWYQQKSSQAPKLLFHYYDKDFNNEADTPDNFQSRRPNTSFCFLDIRSPGLGDTAMYLCATSSVTGGGITNEKLFFGSGTQLSVL.